Shown below are 8 T cell receptor beta chains from a single sample sequenced in a study of cytomegalovirus exposure and HLA in healthy donors. PCR used 60 Vbeta primers and 13 Jbeta primers. Assay used: immunoSEQ multiplex PCR; TCRdb lists only in-frame clones, some missing. Here the sample spans tens of thousands of clones, around 84% being singletons. The source material was PBMCs. All receptors derive from a woman aged 35 to 49 in good health and CMV-seronegative.

Turning to this clone: The sample contains more than one DNA sequence encoding this CDR3. This chain joins TRBV6-1 and TRBJ2-7; a possible D gene is TRBD2 (5 bases). Trimming pared 6 bases from V and 0 bases from J, leaving 6 bases between. The CDR3 is 12 residues long. The germline V gene has CDR1 MNHNS and CDR2 SASEGT. The DNA of the CDR3 is TGTGCCAGCAGCCGGGACTCCTACGAGCAGTACTTC. Residues: CASSRDSYEQYF.

A single count supports this clone. The V and J genes are TRBV7-2 and TRBJ1-2, with 10 bases lining up with TRBD1. The germline gives CDR1 SGHTA, CDR2 FQGNSA. This CDR3 contains 12 residues. The ends lost 6 bases at V and 10 bases at J; junction bases unmatched: 5. The CDR3 nucleotides read TGTGCCAGCAGTTCCGGGACAGGGGTCTACACCTTC. Translated, it gives CASSSGTGVYTF. Drawing the rest from reference TRBV7-2 and TRBJ1-2, the complete variable domain is GAGVSQSPSNKVTEKGKDVELRCDPISGHTALYWYRQSLGQGLEFLIYFQGNSAPDKSGLPSDRFSAERTGGSVSTLTIQRTQQEDSAVYLCASSSGTGVYTFGSGTRLTVV.

The chain joins TRBV29-1 to TRBJ1-2, with D hard to call. This CDR3 has 14 amino acids. V lost 8 bases and J 0 bases, leaving 16 bases between the germline ends. CDR1 and CDR2 (germline): SQVTM, ANQGSEA. CDR3: CSPSGGLTNYGYTF. CDR3 DNA sequence: TGCAGCCCCTCCGGCGGGCTCACTAACTATGGCTACACCTTC.

This sequence joins TRBV13 and TRBJ2-1, with D maybe TRBD2 (6 bases). The germline V and J ends were trimmed by 5 bases and 9 bases, with 20 bases remaining between them. CDR1 is PRHDT and CDR2 is FYEKMQ in the germline V gene (reference sequence). The CDR3 has 15 amino acids. The CDR3 DNA follows: TGTGCCAGCAGCCAGGGTAGCGGTCAACGCATTGAGCAGTTCTTC. Amino acid sequence: CASSQGSGQRIEQFF.

This clone turned up a few times. The CDR3 loop reads CASSEVAGTGYSYEQYF. The CDR3 nucleotides are TGTGCCAGCAGTGAAGTAGCCGGGACAGGGTATTCCTACGAGCAGTACTTC. V is TRBV6-1 and J is TRBJ2-7, with 9 bases lining up with TRBD1. This CDR3 spans 17 amino acids. Per germline, CDR1 MNHNS and CDR2 SASEGT. The junction had 8 bases not matched to a gene; V was cut back by 1 base and J by 1 base.

This chain uses TRBV10-2 with TRBJ1-1, with 10 bases identical to TRBD1. Germline V gene lookup returns CDR1 WSHSY and CDR2 SAAADI. After removal of 2 bases from V and 10 bases from J, the junction contained 7 bases not matched to a gene. The CDR3 spans 14 residues. The DNA of the CDR3 is TGCGCCAGCAGTGAGCCGGGACAGGGGTGGGCAGCTTTCTTT. It is translated as CASSEPGQGWAAFF.

This clone has a single count. This chain connects TRBV7-9 to TRBJ2-1; the match to TRBD2 covers 11 bases. With V trimmed by 0 bases and J by 6 bases, 4 bases remained unmatched. The CDR3 totals 16 residues. CDR1 is SEHNR and CDR2 is FQNEAQ in the germline V gene (reference sequence). The CDR3: CASSLALAGVSNEQFF. Here the CDR3 DNA reads TGTGCCAGCAGCTTAGCACTAGCGGGAGTCTCCAATGAGCAGTTCTTC.

This clone was observed a handful of times. CDR3 region: CASSLMSYGYTF. The DNA for the CDR3 is TGTGCCAGCAGTCTCATGAGCTATGGCTACACCTTC. The gene calls are TRBV6-6 and TRBJ1-2; D uncertain. Germline loops: CDR1 MNHNY, CDR2 SVGAGI (reference sequence). V lost 5 bases and J lost 4, with 8 bases in between. The CDR3 has 12 residues.